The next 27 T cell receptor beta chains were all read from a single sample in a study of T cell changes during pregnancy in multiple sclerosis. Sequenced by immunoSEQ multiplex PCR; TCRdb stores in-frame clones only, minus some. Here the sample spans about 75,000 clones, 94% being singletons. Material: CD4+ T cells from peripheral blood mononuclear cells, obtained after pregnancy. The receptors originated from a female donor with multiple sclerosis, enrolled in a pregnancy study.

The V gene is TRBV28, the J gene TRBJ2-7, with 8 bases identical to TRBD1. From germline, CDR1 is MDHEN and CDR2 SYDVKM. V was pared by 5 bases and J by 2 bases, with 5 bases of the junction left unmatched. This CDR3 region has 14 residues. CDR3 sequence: CASSRTGGTYEQYF. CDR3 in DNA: TGTGCCAGCAGTCGAACAGGGGGGACCTACGAGCAGTACTTC.

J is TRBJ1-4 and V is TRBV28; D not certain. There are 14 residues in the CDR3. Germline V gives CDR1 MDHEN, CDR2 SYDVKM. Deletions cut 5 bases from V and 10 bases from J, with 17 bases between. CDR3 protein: CASSIRNHSGKLFF. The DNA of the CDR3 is TGTGCCAGCAGTATACGAAATCACTCTGGAAAACTGTTTTTT.

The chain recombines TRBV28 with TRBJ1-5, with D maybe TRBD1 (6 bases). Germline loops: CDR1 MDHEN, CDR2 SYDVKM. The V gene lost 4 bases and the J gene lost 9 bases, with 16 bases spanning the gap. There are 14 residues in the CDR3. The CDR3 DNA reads TGTGCCAGCAGTTACGGACAGTCGTCCTCGCCCCAGCATTTT. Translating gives CASSYGQSSSPQHF.

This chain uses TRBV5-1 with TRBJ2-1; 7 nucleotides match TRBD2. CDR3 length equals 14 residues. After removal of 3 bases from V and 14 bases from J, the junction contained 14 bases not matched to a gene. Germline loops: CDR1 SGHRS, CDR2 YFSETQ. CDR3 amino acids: CASSSGEGLRSEFF. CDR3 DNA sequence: TGCGCCAGCAGCTCGGGGGAGGGCCTCCGGTCGGAGTTCTTC. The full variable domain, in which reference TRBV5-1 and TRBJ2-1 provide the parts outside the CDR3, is KAGVTQTPRYLIKTRGQQVTLSCSPISGHRSVSWYQQTPGQGLQFLFEYFSETQRNKGNFPGRFSGRQFSNSRSEMNVSTLELGDSALYLCASSSGEGLRSEFFGPGTRLTVL.

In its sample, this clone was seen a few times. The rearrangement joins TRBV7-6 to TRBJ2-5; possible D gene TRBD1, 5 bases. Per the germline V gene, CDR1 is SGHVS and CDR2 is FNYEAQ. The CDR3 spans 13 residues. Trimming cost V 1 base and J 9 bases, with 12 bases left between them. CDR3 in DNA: TGTGCCAGCAGCTTAGGGGCCCAGGGCGCCCAGTACTTC. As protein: CASSLGAQGAQYF.

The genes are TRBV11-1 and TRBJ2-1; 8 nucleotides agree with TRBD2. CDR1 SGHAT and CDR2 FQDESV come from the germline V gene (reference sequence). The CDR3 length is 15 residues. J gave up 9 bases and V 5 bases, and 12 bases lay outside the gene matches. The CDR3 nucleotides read TGTGCCAGCAGCGCGCCAGCGGGAGCCGCCCGTGAGCAGTTCTTC. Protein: CASSAPAGAAREQFF.

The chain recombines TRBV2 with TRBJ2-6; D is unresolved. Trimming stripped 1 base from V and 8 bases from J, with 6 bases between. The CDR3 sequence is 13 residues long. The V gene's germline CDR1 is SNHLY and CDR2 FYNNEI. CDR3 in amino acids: CASSEERTNVLTF. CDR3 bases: TGTGCCAGCAGTGAAGAGAGGACCAACGTCCTGACTTTC. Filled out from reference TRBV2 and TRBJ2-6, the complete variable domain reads EPEVTQTPSHQVTQMGQEVILRCVPISNHLYFYWYRQILGQKVEFLVSFYNNEISEKSEIFDDQFSVERPDGSNFTLKIRSTKLEDSAMYFCASSEERTNVLTFGAGSRLTVL.

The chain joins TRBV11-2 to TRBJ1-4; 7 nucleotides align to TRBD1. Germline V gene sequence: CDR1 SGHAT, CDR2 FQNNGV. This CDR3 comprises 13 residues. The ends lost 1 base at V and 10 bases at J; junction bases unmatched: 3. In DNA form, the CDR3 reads TGTGCCAGCAGCTTAGTGCAGGGGGGAAAACTGTTTTTT. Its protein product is CASSLVQGGKLFF.

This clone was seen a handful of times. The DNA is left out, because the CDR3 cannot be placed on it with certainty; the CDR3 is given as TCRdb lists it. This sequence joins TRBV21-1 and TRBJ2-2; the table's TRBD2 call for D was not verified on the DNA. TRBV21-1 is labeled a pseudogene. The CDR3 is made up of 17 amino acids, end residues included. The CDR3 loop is CASSKGFGGGNTGELFF.

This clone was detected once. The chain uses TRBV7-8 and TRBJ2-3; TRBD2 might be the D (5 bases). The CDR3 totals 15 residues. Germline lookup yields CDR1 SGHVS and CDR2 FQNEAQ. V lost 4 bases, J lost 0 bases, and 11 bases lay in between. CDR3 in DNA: TGTGCCAGCAGCTCGGGGTGGACTAGCACAGATACGCAGTATTTT. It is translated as CASSSGWTSTDTQYF.

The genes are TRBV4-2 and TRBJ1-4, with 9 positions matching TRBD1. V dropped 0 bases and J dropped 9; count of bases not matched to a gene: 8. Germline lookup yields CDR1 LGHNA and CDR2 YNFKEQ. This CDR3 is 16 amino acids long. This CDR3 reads CASSQDPGQGGQKLFF. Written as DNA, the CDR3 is TGTGCCAGCAGCCAAGATCCGGGACAGGGCGGCCAAAAACTGTTTTTT.

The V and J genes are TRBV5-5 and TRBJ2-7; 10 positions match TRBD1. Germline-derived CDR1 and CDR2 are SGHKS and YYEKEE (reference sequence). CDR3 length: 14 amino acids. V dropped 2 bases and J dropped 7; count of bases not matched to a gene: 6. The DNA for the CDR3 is TGTGCCAGCAGCTTTGGGACAGGGGTTGGGGAGCAGTACTTC. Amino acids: CASSFGTGVGEQYF.

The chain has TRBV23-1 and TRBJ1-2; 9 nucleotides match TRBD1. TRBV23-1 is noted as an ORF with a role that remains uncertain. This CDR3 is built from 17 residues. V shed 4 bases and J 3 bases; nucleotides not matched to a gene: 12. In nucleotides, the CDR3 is TGCGCCAGCAGTCTTGTCTCCCGGGACAGGGACGACTATGGCTACACCTTC. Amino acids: CASSLVSRDRDDYGYTF.

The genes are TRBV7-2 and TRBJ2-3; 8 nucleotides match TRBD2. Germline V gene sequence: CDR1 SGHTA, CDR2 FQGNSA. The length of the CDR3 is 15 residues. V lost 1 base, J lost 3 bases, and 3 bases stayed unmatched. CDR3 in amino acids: CASSLVRGGTDTQYF. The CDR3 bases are TGTGCCAGCAGCTTAGTACGGGGGGGAACAGATACGCAGTATTTT.

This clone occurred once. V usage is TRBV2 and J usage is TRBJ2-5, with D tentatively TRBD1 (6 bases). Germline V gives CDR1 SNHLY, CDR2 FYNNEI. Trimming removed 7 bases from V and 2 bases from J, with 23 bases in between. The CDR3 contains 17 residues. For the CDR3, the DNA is TGTGCCAGCACCCTCCCCCCCGACAGGATAGTGCAAGAGACCCAGTACTTC. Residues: CASTLPPDRIVQETQYF.

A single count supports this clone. This chain's CDR3 is CSVSAGQETQYF. CDR3 DNA sequence: TGCAGCGTTTCCGCGGGCCAAGAGACCCAGTACTTC. This chain uses TRBV29-1 with TRBJ2-5, with D maybe TRBD2 (5 bases). CDR1 SQVTM and CDR2 ANQGSEA come from the germline V gene. This CDR3 is 12 amino acids long. Deletions cut 5 bases from V and 1 base from J, with 8 bases between.

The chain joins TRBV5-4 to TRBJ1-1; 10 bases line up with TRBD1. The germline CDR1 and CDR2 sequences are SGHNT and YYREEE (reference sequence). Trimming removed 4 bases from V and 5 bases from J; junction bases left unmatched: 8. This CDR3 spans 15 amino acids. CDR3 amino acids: CASSARQGARTEAFF. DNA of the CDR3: TGTGCCAGCAGCGCCCGACAGGGGGCGCGGACTGAAGCTTTCTTT. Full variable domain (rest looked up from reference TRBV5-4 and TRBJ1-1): ETGVTQSPTHLIKTRGQQVTLRCSSQSGHNTVSWYQQALGQGPQFIFQYYREEENGRGNFPPRFSGLQFPNYSSELNVNALELDDSALYLCASSARQGARTEAFFGQGTRLTVV.

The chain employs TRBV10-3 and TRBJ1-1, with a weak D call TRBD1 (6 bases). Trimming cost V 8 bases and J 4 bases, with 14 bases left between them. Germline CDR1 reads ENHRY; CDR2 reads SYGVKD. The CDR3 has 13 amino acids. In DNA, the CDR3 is TGTGCCATCCACCCGCAAGGGGGCACTGAAGCTTTCTTT. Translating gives CAIHPQGGTEAFF.

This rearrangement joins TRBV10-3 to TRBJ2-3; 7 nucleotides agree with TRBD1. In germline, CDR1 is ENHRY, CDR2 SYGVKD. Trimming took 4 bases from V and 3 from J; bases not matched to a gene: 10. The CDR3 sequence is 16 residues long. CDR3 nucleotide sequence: TGTGCCATCAGTGGCCTACAGGGGTCTGCAACAGATACGCAGTATTTT. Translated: CAISGLQGSATDTQYF.

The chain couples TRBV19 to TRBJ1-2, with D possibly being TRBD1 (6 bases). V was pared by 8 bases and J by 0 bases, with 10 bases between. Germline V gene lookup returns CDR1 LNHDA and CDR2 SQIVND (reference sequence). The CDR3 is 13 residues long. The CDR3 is CASGTLANYGYTF. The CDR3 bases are TGTGCCAGTGGGACACTAGCTAACTATGGCTACACCTTC. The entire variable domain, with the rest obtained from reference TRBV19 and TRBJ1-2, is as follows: DGGITQSPKYLFRKEGQNVTLSCEQNLNHDAMYWYRQDPGQGLRLIYYSQIVNDFQKGDIAEGYSVSREKKESFPLTVTSAQKNPTAFYLCASGTLANYGYTFGSGTRLTVV.

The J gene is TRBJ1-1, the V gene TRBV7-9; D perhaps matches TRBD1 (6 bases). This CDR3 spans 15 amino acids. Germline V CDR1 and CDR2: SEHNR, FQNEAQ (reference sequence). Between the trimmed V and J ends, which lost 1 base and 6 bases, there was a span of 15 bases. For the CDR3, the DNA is TGTGCCAGCAGCTTAGATGGCAGGGGAATACCTGAAGCTTTCTTT. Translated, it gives CASSLDGRGIPEAFF.

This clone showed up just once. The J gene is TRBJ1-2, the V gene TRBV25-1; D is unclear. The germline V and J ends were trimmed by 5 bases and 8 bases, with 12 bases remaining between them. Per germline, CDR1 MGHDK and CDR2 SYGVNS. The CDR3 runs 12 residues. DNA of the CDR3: TGTGCCAGCAGTAGTGTACTAGGAGGCTACACCTTC. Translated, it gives CASSSVLGGYTF.

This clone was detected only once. The CDR3 region has the DNA TGTGCCAGTAGTATTTACTATGCCTACGAGCAGTACTTC. Its translation is CASSIYYAYEQYF. V gene TRBV19 combines with J gene TRBJ2-7; no definite D call. The CDR3 length is 13 residues. V was clipped by 3 bases and J by 2 bases, with 8 bases between them. Germline loops: CDR1 LNHDA, CDR2 SQIVND (reference sequence).

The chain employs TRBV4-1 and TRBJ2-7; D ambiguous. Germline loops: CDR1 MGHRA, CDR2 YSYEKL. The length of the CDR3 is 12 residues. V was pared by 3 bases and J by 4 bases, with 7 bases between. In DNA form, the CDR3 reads TGCGCCAGCAGCCACCCCGGTTACGAGCAGTACTTC. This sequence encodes CASSHPGYEQYF.

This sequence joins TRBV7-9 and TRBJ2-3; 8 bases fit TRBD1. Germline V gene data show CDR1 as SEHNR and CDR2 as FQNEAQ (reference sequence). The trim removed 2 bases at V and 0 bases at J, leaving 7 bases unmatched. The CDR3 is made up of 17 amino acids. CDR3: CASSLPNRGTSTDTQYF. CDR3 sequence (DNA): TGTGCCAGCAGCTTACCGAACAGGGGGACTAGCACAGATACGCAGTATTTT.

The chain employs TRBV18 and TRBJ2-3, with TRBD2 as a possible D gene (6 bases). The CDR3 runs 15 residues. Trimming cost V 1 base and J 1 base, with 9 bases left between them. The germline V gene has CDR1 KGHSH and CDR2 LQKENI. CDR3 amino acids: CASSPLGGGTDTQYF. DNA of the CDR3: TGTGCCAGCTCACCACTAGGAGGGGGCACAGATACGCAGTATTTT.

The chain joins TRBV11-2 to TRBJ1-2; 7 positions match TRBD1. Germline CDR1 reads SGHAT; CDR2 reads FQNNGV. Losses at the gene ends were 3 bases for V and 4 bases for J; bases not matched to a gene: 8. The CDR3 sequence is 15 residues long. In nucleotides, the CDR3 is TGTGCCAGCAGCTTGAAAGGGGGCACAGGCTATGGCTACACCTTC. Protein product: CASSLKGGTGYGYTF.